This passage covers 13 T cell receptor beta chains from one sample sequenced in a study of blood T cell repertoires in COVID-19. Sequencing was performed with immunoSEQ multiplex PCR; in TCRdb, only in-frame clones are kept and a portion is missing. The data contain a few hundred thousand clones, around 88% of them seen just once; the ten biggest clones take up around 1.2%. The sequenced material came from peripheral blood. These receptors all stem from a woman aged 45-60 years with acute or convalescent COVID-19.

V usage is TRBV5-1 and J usage is TRBJ1-1, with TRBD1 identical over 10 bases. The CDR3 is 14 amino acids. V trimming: 4 bases; J trimming: 4 bases; junction bases outside the gene matches: 4. CDR1 and CDR2 (germline): SGHRS, YFSETQ. In DNA form, the CDR3 reads TGCGCCAGCAGCACCGGACAGGGGGGCACTGAAGCTTTCTTT. Protein: CASSTGQGGTEAFF.

In this sample, this clone turned up a few times. The J gene is TRBJ1-5, the V gene TRBV2, with unresolved D. CDR3 length: 13 residues. The germline gives CDR1 SNHLY, CDR2 FYNNEI. V gave up 2 bases and J gave up 1 base, with 3 bases separating them. CDR3 amino acids: CASSEQSNQPQHF. In DNA, the CDR3 is TGTGCCAGCAGTGAACAAAGCAATCAGCCCCAGCATTTT.

The J gene is TRBJ1-2, the V gene TRBV3-1 (or the pseudogene TRBV3-2); perhaps TRBD1 as D (5 bases). Per the germline V gene, CDR1 is LGHDT and CDR2 is YNNKEL (reference sequence). V lost 5 bases to trimming and J lost 6 bases, with 13 bases between them. The CDR3 sequence is 13 residues long. This CDR3 reads CASSSQWGDGYTF. The CDR3, as DNA: TGTGCCAGCAGCTCCCAATGGGGGGATGGCTACACCTTC.

This chain joins TRBV6-5 and TRBJ2-2; perhaps TRBD1 as D (6 bases). Germline-derived CDR1 and CDR2 are MNHEY and SVGAGI. V lost 8 bases and J lost 4, with 11 bases in between. The CDR3 sequence is 13 residues long. The CDR3 sequence: CASSTDSTGELFF. As DNA, the CDR3 is TGTGCCAGCTCCACGGACAGCACCGGGGAGCTGTTTTTT.

This chain joins TRBV5-5 and TRBJ1-5, with 10 bases identical to TRBD1. The V gene's germline CDR1 is SGHKS and CDR2 YYEKEE (reference sequence). The trim removed 1 base at V and 6 bases at J, leaving 7 bases unmatched. The CDR3 covers 16 residues. In DNA, the CDR3 is TGTGCCAGCAGCTTGACATCCGACAGGGGGCTTCAGCCCCAGCATTTT. Amino acid sequence: CASSLTSDRGLQPQHF.

The chain employs TRBV6-4 and TRBJ2-1; D is undetermined. This CDR3 comprises 13 residues. The ends were cut back, 4 bases at V and 10 bases at J, with 14 bases in the middle. The germline CDR1 and CDR2 sequences are MRHNA and SNTAGT. The CDR3 region is CASSVSPPYEQFF. The CDR3 DNA is TGTGCCAGCAGTGTGAGTCCGCCATACGAGCAGTTCTTC.

The chain recombines TRBV5-4 with TRBJ2-2, with 7 bases that match TRBD1. Germline V gene lookup returns CDR1 SGHNT and CDR2 YYREEE (reference sequence). V was pared by 0 bases and J by 1 base, with 3 bases of the junction left unmatched. The CDR3 covers 16 residues. CDR3 nucleotide sequence: TGTGCCAGCAGCTTGGGGGGGACAGAGAACACCGGGGAGCTGTTTTTT. It encodes CASSLGGTENTGELFF.

This sequence joins TRBV19 and TRBJ2-7, with 9 bases fitting TRBD1. V shed 7 bases, J shed 3 bases, and the junction held 7 bases outside the gene matches. The CDR3 totals 14 residues. CDR1 is LNHDA, CDR2 SQIVND, per germline (reference sequence). The CDR3, as DNA: TGTGCCAGTACCTTGACAGGGGGTGACTACGAGCAGTACTTC. It translates to CASTLTGGDYEQYF.

The rearrangement joins TRBV19 to TRBJ1-3; a possible D gene is TRBD1 (6 bases). Per the germline V gene, CDR1 is LNHDA and CDR2 is SQIVND (reference sequence). There are 14 residues in the CDR3. V lost 7 bases and J lost 2, with 12 bases in between. In nucleotides, the CDR3 is TGTGCCAGTACTGCAGGGGCAGCTGGAAACACCATATATTTT. It specifies CASTAGAAGNTIYF.

The V gene is TRBV6-5, the J gene TRBJ2-7; the match to TRBD1 covers 7 bases. V lost 5 bases, J lost 3 bases, and 7 bases stayed unmatched. In germline, CDR1 is MNHEY, CDR2 SVGAGI. The CDR3 length is 14 residues. The CDR3 coding sequence is TGTGCCAGCAGTCAGGGAGACAGGGTCTACGAGCAGTACGTC. Translation gives CASSQGDRVYEQYV.

V is TRBV11-2 and J is TRBJ2-3; 7 bases fit TRBD2. The CDR3 runs 16 residues. V trimming: 7 bases; J trimming: 0 bases; junction bases outside the gene matches: 10. Per the germline V gene, CDR1 is SGHAT and CDR2 is FQNNGV. In nucleotides, the CDR3 is TGTGCCAGCACCTGGGGCGGGGGAGCTAGCACAGATACGCAGTATTTT. It yields the protein CASTWGGGASTDTQYF.

The chain joins TRBV13 to TRBJ1-4; a weak D match, TRBD1 (6 bases). The CDR3 has 16 amino acids. V lost 5 bases, J lost 4 bases, and 17 bases lay in between. CDR1 is PRHDT, CDR2 FYEKMQ, per germline (reference sequence). The CDR3 DNA reads TGTGCCAGCAGCCTCCGGACAGACTCCCATAATGAAAAACTGTTTTTT. Its protein is CASSLRTDSHNEKLFF.

This clone was picked up a small number of times. The same CDR3 also results from other DNA sequences found in this sample. J is TRBJ1-3 and V is TRBV5-1; tentative D call: TRBD1 (6 bases). CDR3 length: 14 residues. Trimming pared 4 bases from V and 2 bases from J, leaving 10 bases between. Germline CDR1 SGHRS, CDR2 YFSETQ. DNA of the CDR3: TGCGCCAGCAGCCCCGACAGGACTGGAAACACCATATATTTT. Its translation: CASSPDRTGNTIYF.